This T cell receptor beta chain is drawn from a study of post-analysis software for immune sequencing data. About the study: The study covered relapsing-remitting, secondary progressive and progressive-relapsing courses of multiple sclerosis.

In regard to this clonotype: Its antigen is unknown. Its ends do not fully match the called genes, so a read error is possible.

Study-wide findings and caveats: A few TRBV segments (TRBV5-6, TRBV5-1 and TRBV20-1 among them) occurred more frequently in patients than in controls. Compared with controls, patients showed significantly lower normalized Chao1 diversity. By F measure, strong co-clustering occurred among samples prepared in the same batch.

CDR1 MDHEN and CDR2 SYDVKM come from the germline V gene. There are 17 residues in the CDR3. Unique-molecular-identifier-tagged TCR beta cDNA libraries were used. Input of roughly 0.95 to 10 million T cells yielded 500,000 to 650,000 cDNA molecules. TCRdb ran MiXCR on the PCR reads and lists one entry per CDR3 protein. Seen here are 750,000 to 950,000 distinct CDR3 sequences, around 53% observed once, and the top ten hold about 4.5%. The sequence came from a girl between 10 and 17 years old with multiple sclerosis. Sequences were obtained from blood. The rearrangement joins TRBV28 to TRBJ2-1; no clear D. The CDR3 loop is CASSLVASSPTYNGQFF. The CDR3 DNA reads as TGTGCCAGCAGTTTAGTGGCCAGCAGTCCAACCTACAATGGGCAGTTCTTC.